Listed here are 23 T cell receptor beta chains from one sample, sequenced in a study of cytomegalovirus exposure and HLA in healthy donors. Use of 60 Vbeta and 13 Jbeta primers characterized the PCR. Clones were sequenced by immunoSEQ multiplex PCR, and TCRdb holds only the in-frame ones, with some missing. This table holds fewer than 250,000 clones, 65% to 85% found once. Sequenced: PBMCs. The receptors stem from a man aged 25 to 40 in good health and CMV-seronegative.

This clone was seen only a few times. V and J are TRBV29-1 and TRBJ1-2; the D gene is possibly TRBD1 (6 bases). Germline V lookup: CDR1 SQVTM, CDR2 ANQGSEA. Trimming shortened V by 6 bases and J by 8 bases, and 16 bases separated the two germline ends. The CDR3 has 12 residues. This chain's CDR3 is CSVVWGQWGYTF. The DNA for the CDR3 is TGCAGCGTGGTTTGGGGGCAGTGGGGCTACACCTTC. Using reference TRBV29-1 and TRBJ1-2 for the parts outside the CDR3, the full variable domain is SAVISQKPSRDICQRGTSLTIQCQVDSQVTMMFWYRQQPGQSLTLIATANQGSEATYESGFVIDKFPISRPNLTFSTLTVSNMSPEDSSIYLCSVVWGQWGYTFGSGTRLTVV.

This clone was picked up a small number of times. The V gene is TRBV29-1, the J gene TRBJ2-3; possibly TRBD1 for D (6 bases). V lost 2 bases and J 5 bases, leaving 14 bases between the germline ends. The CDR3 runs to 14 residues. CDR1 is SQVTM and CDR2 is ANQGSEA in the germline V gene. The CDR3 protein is CSVELIGGLDTQYF. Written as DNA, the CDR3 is TGCAGCGTTGAATTAATAGGGGGTCTAGATACGCAGTATTTT.

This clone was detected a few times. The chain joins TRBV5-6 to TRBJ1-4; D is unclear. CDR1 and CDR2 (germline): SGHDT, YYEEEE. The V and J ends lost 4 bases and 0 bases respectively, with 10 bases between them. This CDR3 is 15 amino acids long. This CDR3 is CASSPGLTTNEKLFF. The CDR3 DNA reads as TGTGCCAGCAGCCCGGGTTTAACAACTAATGAAAAACTGTTTTTT.

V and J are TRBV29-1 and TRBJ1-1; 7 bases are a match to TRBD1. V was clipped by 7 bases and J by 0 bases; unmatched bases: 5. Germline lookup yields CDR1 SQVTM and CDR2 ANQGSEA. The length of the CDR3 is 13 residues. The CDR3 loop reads CSARDSMNTEAFF. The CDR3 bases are TGCAGCGCCCGGGACAGTATGAACACTGAAGCTTTCTTT.

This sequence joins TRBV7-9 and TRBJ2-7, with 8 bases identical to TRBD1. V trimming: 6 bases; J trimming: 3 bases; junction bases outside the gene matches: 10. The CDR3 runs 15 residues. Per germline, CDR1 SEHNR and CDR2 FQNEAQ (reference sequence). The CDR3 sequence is CASRGTGSSLYEQYF. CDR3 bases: TGTGCCAGCAGAGGGACAGGTTCTTCTCTCTACGAGCAGTACTTC. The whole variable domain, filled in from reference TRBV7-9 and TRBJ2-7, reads DTGVSQNPRHKITKRGQNVTFRCDPISEHNRLYWYRQTLGQGPEFLTYFQNEAQLEKSRLLSDRFSAERPKGSFSTLEIQRTEQGDSAMYLCASRGTGSSLYEQYFGPGTRLTVT.

The CDR3 region is CASSEDPWRTGELFF. The CDR3 nucleotides are TGTGCCAGCAGTGAAGACCCTTGGCGGACCGGGGAGCTGTTTTTT. The chain joins TRBV6-1 to TRBJ2-2; D gene unclear. The CDR3 has 15 residues. Germline lookup yields CDR1 MNHNS and CDR2 SASEGT. V was shortened by 1 base and J by 5 bases, with 11 bases between the two germline ends.

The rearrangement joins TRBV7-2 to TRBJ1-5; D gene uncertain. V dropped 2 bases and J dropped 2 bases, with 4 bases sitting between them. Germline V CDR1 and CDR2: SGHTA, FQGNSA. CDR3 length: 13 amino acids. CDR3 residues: CASSLRGNQPQHF. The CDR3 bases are TGTGCCAGCAGCTTACGGGGCAATCAGCCCCAGCATTTT.

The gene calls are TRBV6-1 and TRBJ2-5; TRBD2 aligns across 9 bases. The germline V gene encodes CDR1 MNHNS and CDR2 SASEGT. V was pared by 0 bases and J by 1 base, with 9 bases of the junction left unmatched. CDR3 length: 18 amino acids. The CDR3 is CASSEAASGGFAQETQYF. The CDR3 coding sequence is TGTGCCAGCAGTGAAGCGGCCAGCGGGGGGTTCGCCCAAGAGACCCAGTACTTC.

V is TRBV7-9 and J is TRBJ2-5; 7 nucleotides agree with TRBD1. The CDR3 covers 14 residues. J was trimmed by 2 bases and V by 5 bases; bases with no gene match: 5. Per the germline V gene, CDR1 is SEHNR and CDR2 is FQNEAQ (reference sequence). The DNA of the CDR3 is TGTGCCAGCAGCCAGGGGGTCGTACAAGAGACCCAGTACTTC. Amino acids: CASSQGVVQETQYF. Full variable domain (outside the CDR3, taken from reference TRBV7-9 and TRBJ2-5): DTGVSQNPRHKITKRGQNVTFRCDPISEHNRLYWYRQTLGQGPEFLTYFQNEAQLEKSRLLSDRFSAERPKGSFSTLEIQRTEQGDSAMYLCASSQGVVQETQYFGPGTRLLVL.

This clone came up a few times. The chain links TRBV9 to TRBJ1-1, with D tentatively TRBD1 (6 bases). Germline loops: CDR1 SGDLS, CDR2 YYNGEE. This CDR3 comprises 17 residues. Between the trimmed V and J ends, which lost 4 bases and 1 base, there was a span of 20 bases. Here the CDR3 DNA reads TGTGCCAGCAGCCTAGGCCCCCTCGACAGGACGAACACTGAAGCTTTCTTT. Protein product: CASSLGPLDRTNTEAFF.

CDR3 sequence reads: CASRPGGRDTGELFF. The CDR3 region has the DNA TGTGCCAGCAGACCGGGGGGGCGGGACACCGGGGAGCTGTTTTTT. The chain uses TRBV6-6 and TRBJ2-2, with 8 nucleotides matching TRBD2. Germline V gene sequence: CDR1 MNHNY, CDR2 SVGAGI (reference sequence). This CDR3 has 15 residues. J was trimmed by 3 bases and V by 6 bases; bases with no gene match: 6.

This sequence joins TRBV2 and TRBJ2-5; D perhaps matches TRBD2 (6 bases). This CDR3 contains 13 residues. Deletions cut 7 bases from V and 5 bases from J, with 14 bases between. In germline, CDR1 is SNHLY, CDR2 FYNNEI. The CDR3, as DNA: TGTGCCAGCAACCGGGGACTCGGGGAGACCCAGTACTTC. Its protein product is CASNRGLGETQYF.

The CDR3 DNA follows: TGCGCCAGCAGCCCGGACAGGGGGCAAGACGGGGAGCTGTTTTTT. Its translation is CASSPDRGQDGELFF. J is TRBJ2-2 and V is TRBV4-3; 11 positions agree with TRBD1. The CDR3 consists of 15 residues. Trimming cost V 4 bases and J 7 bases; bases outside gene matches: 5. Per the germline V gene, CDR1 is LGHNA and CDR2 is YSLEER.

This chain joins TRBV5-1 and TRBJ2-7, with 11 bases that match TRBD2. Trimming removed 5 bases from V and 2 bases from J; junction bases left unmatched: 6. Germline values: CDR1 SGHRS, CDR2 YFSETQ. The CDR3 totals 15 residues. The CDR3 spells CASSPSGGPTYEQYF. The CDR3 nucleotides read TGCGCCAGCAGTCCTAGCGGGGGGCCTACCTACGAGCAGTACTTC.

CDR3 coding DNA: TGCGCCAGCAGCCAAGTAAGGTCGGGAACGGAGCAAGAGACCCAGTACTTC. It is translated as CASSQVRSGTEQETQYF. This chain connects TRBV4-1 to TRBJ2-5; D may be TRBD2 (5 bases). Germline CDR1 reads MGHRA; CDR2 reads YSYEKL. The germline V and J ends were trimmed by 1 base and 2 bases, with 17 bases remaining between them. The CDR3 is made up of 17 amino acids.

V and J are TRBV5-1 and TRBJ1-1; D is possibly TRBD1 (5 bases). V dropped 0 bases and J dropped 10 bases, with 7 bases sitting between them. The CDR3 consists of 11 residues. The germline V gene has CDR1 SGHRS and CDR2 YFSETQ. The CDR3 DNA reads TGCGCCAGCAGCTTGGGGACAACAGCTTTCTTT. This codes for CASSLGTTAFF.

CDR3 loop: CASSLWGGLNTEAFF. In nucleotides, the CDR3 is TGTGCCAGCAGTTTATGGGGGGGGCTGAACACTGAAGCTTTCTTT. The rearrangement links TRBV28 to TRBJ1-1; possible D gene TRBD1, 6 bases. The germline CDR1 and CDR2 sequences are MDHEN and SYDVKM. V lost 0 bases and J lost 0, with 8 bases in between. The CDR3 runs 15 residues.

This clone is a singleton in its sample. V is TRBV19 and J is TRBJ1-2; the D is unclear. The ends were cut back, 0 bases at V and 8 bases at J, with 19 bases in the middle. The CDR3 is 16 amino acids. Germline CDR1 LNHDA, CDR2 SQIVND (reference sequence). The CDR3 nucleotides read TGTGCCAGTAGTATAGACAACCCGGCGGTTCCCGGAGGCTACACCTTC. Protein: CASSIDNPAVPGGYTF.

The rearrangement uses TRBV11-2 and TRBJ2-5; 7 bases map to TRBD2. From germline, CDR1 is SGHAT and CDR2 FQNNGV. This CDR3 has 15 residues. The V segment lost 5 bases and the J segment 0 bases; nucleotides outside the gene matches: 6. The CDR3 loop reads CASSTSGTNQETQYF. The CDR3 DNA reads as TGTGCCAGCAGCACCTCCGGGACTAACCAAGAGACCCAGTACTTC.

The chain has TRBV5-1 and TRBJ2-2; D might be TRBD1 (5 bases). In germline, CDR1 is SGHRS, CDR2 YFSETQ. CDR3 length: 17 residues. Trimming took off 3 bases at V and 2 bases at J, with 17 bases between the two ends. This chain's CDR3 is CASSSLLDSLNTGELFF. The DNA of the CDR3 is TGCGCCAGCAGCTCCCTACTTGACAGCCTAAACACCGGGGAGCTGTTTTTT.

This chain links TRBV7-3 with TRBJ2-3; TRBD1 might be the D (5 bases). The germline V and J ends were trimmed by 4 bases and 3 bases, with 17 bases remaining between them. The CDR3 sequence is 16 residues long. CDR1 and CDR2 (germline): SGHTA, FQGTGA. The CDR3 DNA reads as TGTGCCAGCAGCTCCCAGGGATCCCCAAGGACAGATACGCAGTATTTT. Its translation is CASSSQGSPRTDTQYF.

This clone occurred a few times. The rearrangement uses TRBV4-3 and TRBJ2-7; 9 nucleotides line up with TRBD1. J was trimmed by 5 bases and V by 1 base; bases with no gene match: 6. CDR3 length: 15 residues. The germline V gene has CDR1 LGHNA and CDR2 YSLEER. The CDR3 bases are TGCGCCAGCAGCCAAGTTGGGACAGGGAGGAACGAGCAGTACTTC. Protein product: CASSQVGTGRNEQYF.

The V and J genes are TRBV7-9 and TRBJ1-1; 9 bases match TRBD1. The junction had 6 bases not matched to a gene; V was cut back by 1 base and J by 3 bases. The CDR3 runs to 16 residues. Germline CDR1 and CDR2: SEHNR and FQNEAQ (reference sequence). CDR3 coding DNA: TGTGCCAGCAGCTTAGGTGCGACAGGGGGGGACACTGAAGCTTTCTTT. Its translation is CASSLGATGGDTEAFF.